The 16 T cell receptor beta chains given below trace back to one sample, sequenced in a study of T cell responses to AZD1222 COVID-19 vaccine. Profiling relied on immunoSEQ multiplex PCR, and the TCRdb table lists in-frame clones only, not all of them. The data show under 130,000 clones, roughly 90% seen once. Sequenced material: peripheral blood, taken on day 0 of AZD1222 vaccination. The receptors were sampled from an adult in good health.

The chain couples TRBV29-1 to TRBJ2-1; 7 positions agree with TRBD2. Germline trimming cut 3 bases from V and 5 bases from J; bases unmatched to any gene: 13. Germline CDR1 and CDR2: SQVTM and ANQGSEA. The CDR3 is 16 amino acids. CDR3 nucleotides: TGCAGCGTTGACTCTTCGTTTTTTGCGGGGGACAATGAGCAGTTCTTC. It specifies CSVDSSFFAGDNEQFF.

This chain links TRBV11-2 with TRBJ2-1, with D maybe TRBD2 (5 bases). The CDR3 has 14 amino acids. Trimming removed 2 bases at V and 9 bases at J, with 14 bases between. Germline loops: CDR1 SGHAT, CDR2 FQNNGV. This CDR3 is CASSLTSALSEQFF. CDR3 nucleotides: TGTGCCAGCAGCTTAACTAGTGCGTTAAGTGAGCAGTTCTTC.

The CDR3 spells CASSWTSGSGEQYF. The CDR3 DNA sequence: TGCGCCAGCAGCTGGACTAGCGGGAGTGGCGAGCAGTACTTC. The chain uses TRBV5-1 and TRBJ2-7; TRBD2 matches at 13 bases. From germline, CDR1 is SGHRS and CDR2 YFSETQ. V shed 3 bases, J shed 6 bases, and the junction held 3 bases outside the gene matches. There are 14 residues in the CDR3.

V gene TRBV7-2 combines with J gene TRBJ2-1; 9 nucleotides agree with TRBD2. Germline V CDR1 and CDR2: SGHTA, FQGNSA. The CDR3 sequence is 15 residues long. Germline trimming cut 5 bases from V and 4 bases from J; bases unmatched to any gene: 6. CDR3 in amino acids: CASSPTSGAYNEQFF. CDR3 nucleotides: TGTGCCAGCAGCCCGACTAGCGGAGCTTACAATGAGCAGTTCTTC.

CDR3 in amino acids: CASSGDGRNTEAFF. As DNA, the CDR3 is TGTGCCAGCAGCGGGGACGGGCGGAACACTGAAGCTTTCTTT. The rearrangement joins TRBV2 to TRBJ1-1; maybe TRBD1 (5 bases). Germline CDR1 and CDR2: SNHLY and FYNNEI. With 6 bases removed from V and 1 base from J, the gap between germline ends came to 12 bases. The length of the CDR3 is 14 residues.

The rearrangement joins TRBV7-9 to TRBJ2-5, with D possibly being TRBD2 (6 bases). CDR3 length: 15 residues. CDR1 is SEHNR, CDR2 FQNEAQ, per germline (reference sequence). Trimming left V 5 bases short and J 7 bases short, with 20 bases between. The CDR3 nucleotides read TGTGCCAGCAGCCCCCGCGGGAATCGAAAGGGGACCCAGTACTTC. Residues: CASSPRGNRKGTQYF.

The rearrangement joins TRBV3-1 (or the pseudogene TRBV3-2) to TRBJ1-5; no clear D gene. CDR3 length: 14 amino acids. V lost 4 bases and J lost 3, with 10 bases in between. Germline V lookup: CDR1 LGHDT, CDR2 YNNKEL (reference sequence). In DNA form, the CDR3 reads TGTGCCAGCAGCCCAGCAAATTCCAATCAGCCCCAGCATTTT. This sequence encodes CASSPANSNQPQHF.

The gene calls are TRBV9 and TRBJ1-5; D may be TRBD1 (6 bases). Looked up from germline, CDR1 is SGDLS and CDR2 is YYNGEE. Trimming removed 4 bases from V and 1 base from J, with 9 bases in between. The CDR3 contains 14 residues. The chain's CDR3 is CASSRGVSNQPQHF. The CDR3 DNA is TGTGCCAGCAGCAGGGGGGTAAGCAATCAGCCCCAGCATTTT.

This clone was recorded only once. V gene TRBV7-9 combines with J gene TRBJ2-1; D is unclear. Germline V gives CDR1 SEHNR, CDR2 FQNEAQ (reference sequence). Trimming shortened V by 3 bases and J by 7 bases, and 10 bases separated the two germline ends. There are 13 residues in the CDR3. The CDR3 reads CASSFRAYNEQFF. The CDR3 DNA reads TGTGCCAGCAGCTTTCGAGCGTATAATGAGCAGTTCTTC.

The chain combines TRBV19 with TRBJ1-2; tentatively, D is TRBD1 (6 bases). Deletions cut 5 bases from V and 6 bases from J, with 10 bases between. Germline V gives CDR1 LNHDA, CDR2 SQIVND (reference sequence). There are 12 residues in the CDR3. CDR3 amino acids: CASSPQGHGYTF. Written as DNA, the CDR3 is TGTGCCAGTAGTCCCCAGGGGCATGGCTACACCTTC.

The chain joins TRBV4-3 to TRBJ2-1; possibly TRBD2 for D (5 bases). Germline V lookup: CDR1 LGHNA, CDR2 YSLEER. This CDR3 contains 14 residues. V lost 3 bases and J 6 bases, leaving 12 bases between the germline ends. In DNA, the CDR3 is TGCGCCAGCAGCCACGTTGGACTGGCCAATGAGCAGTTCTTC. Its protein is CASSHVGLANEQFF.

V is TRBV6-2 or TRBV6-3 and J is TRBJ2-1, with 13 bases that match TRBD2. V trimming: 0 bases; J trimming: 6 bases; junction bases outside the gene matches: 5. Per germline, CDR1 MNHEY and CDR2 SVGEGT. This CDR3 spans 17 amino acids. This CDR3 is CASSYSGTSGAGNEQFF. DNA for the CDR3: TGTGCCAGCAGTTACTCCGGGACTAGCGGGGCGGGCAATGAGCAGTTCTTC.

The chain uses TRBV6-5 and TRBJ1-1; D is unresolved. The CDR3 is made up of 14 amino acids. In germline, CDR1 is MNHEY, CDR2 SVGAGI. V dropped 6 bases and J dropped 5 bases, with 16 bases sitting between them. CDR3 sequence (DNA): TGTGCCAGCAGCGGAGAGGGCGAGGTTACTGAAGCTTTCTTT. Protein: CASSGEGEVTEAFF.

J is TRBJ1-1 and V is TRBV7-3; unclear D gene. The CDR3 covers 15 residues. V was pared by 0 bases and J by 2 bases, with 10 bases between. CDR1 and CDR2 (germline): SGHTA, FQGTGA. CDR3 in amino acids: CASSLTRAKNTEAFF. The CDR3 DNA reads TGTGCCAGCAGCTTAACGAGGGCAAAAAACACTGAAGCTTTCTTT.

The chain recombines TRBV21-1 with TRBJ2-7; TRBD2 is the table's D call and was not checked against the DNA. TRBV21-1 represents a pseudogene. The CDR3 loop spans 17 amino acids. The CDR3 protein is CASTPTYSAGGPIEQYF. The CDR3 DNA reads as TGTGCCAGCACCCCTACCTACTCAGCGGGAGGGCCGATCGAGCAGTACTTC.

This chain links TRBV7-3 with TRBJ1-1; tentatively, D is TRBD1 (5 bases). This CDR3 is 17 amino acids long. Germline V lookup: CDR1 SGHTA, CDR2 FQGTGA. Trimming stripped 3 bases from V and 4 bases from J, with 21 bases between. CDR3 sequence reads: CASSLHQGARERTEAFF. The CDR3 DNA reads TGTGCCAGCAGCTTGCACCAAGGGGCCAGGGAACGCACTGAAGCTTTCTTT.